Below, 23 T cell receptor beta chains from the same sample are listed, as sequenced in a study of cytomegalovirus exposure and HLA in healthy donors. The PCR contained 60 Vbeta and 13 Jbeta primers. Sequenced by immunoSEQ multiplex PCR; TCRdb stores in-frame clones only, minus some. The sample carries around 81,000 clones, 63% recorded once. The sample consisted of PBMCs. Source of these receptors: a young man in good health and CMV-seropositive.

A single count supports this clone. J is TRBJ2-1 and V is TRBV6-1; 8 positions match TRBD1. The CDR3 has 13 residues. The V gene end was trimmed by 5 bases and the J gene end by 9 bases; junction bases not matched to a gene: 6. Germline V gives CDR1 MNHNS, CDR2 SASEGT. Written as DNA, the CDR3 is TGTGCCAGCAGTCCACCAGGGGGCCTTGAGCAGTTCTTC. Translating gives CASSPPGGLEQFF.

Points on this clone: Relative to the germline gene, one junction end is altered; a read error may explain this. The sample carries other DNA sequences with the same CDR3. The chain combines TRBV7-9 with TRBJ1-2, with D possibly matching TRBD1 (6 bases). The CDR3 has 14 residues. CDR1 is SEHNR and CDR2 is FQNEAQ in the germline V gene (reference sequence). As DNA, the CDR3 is TGTGCGAGCAGCTACGCGGGGGGCGGCTATGGCTACACCTTC. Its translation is CASSYAGGGYGYTF. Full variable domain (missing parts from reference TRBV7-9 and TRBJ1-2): DTGVSQNPRHKITKRGQNVTFRCDPISEHNRLYWYRQTLGQGPEFLTYFQNEAQLEKSRLLSDRFSAERPKGSFSTLEIQRTEQGDSAMYLCASSYAGGGYGYTFGSGTRLTVV.

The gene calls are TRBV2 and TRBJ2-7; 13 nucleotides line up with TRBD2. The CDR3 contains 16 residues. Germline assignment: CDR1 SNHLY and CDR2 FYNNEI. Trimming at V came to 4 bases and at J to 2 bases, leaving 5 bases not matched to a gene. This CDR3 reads CASSGTSGRSTYEQYF. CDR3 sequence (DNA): TGTGCCAGCAGTGGGACTAGCGGGAGATCAACCTACGAGCAGTACTTC.

The CDR3, as DNA: TGCGCCAGCAGCACTAAGACTAGCGGCCTCAACACCGGGGAGCTGTTTTTT. This gives the protein CASSTKTSGLNTGELFF. The chain carries TRBV4-1 and TRBJ2-2; 9 nucleotides line up with TRBD2. V dropped 5 bases and J dropped 2; count of bases not matched to a gene: 9. This CDR3 spans 17 amino acids. CDR1 is MGHRA, CDR2 YSYEKL, per germline.

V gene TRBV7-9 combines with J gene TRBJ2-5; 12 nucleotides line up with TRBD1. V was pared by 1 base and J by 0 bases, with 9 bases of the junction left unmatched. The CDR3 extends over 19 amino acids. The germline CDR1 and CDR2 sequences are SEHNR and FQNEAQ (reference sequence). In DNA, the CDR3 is TGTGCCAGCAGCTTAGGGGGACAGGGGGCATTTCAAAACCAAGAGACCCAGTACTTC. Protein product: CASSLGGQGAFQNQETQYF.

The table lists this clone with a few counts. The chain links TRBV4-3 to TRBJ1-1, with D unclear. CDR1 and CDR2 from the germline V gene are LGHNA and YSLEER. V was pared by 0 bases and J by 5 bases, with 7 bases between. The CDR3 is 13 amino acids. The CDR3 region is CASSQDSETEAFF. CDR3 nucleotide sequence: TGCGCCAGCAGCCAAGACTCTGAGACTGAAGCTTTCTTT.

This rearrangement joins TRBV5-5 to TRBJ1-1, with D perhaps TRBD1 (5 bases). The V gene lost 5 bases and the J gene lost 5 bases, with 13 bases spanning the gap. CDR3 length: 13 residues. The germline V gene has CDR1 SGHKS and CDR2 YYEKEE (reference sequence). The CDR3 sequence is CASRQVGGTEAFF. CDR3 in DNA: TGTGCCAGCAGACAGGTTGGGGGGACTGAAGCTTTCTTT. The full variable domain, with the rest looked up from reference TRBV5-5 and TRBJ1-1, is DAGVTQSPTHLIKTRGQQVTLRCSPISGHKSVSWYQQVLGQGPQFIFQYYEKEERGRGNFPDRFSARQFPNYSSELNVNALLLGDSALYLCASRQVGGTEAFFGQGTRLTVV.

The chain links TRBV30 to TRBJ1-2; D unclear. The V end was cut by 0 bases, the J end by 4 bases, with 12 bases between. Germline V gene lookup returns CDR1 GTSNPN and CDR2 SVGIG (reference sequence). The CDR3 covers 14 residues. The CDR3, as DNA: TGTGCCTGGAGTGTACGGGAAATCCTCTATGGCTACACCTTC. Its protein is CAWSVREILYGYTF.

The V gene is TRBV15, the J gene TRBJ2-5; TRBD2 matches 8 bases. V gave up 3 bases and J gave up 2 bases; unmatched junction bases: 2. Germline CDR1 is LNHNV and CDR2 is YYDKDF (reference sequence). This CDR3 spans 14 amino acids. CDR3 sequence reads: CATSSREGQETQYF. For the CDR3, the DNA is TGTGCCACCAGCAGCCGGGAGGGACAAGAGACCCAGTACTTC.

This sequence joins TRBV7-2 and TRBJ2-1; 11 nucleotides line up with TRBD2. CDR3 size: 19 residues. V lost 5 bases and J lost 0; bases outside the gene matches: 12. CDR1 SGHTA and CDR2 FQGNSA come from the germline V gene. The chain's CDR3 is CASSLILAGGYSSYNEQFF. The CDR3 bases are TGTGCCAGCAGCCTAATCCTAGCGGGAGGCTACAGCTCCTACAATGAGCAGTTCTTC.

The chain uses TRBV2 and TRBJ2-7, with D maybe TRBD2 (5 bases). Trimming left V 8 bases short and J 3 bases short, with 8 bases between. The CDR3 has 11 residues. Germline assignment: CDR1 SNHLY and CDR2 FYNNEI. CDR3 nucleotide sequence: TGTGCCAGCGCTACTAGCTACGAGCAGTACTTC. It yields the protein CASATSYEQYF. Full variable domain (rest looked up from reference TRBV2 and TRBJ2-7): EPEVTQTPSHQVTQMGQEVILRCVPISNHLYFYWYRQILGQKVEFLVSFYNNEISEKSEIFDDQFSVERPDGSNFTLKIRSTKLEDSAMYFCASATSYEQYFGPGTRLTVT.

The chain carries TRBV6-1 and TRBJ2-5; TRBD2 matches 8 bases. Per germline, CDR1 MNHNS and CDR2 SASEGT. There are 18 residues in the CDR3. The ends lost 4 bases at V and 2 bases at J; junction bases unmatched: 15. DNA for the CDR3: TGTGCCAGCAGTGCGGGACTAGAATGGCTGGCTCCACAAGAGACCCAGTACTTC. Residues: CASSAGLEWLAPQETQYF.

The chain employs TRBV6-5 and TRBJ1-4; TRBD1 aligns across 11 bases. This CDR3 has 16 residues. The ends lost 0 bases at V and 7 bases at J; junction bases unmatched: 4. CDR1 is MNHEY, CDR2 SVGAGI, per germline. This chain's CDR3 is CASSYSEGTGGEKLFF. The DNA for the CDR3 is TGTGCCAGCAGTTACTCGGAGGGGACAGGGGGTGAAAAACTGTTTTTT.

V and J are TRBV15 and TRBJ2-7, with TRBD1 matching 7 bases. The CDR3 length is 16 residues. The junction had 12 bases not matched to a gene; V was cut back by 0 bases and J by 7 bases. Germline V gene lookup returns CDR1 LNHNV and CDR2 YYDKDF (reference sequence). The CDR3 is CATSRDRQGTLKEQYF. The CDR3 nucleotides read TGTGCCACCAGCAGAGACCGACAGGGCACTCTTAAGGAGCAGTACTTC.

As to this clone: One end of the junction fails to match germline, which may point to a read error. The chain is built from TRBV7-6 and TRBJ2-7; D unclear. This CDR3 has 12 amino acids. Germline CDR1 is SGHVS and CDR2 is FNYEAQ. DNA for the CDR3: TGTGCCAGCAGCTCGACTGGCTACGGGCAGTACTTC. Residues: CASSSTGYGQYF.

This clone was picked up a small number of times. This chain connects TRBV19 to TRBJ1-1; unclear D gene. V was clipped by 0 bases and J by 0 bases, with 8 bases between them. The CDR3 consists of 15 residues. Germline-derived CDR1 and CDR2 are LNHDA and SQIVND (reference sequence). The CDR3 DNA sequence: TGTGCCAGTAGTATAGACGCAGGAATGAACACTGAAGCTTTCTTT. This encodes CASSIDAGMNTEAFF.

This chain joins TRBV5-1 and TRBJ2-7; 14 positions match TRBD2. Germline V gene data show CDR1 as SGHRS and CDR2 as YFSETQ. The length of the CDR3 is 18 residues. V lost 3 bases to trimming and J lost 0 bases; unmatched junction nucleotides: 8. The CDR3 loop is CASSWGLAGVLSSYEQYF. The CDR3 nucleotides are TGCGCCAGCAGCTGGGGACTAGCGGGGGTGCTCAGCTCCTACGAGCAGTACTTC. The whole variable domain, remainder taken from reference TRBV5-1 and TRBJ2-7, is KAGVTQTPRYLIKTRGQQVTLSCSPISGHRSVSWYQQTPGQGLQFLFEYFSETQRNKGNFPGRFSGRQFSNSRSEMNVSTLELGDSALYLCASSWGLAGVLSSYEQYFGPGTRLTVT.

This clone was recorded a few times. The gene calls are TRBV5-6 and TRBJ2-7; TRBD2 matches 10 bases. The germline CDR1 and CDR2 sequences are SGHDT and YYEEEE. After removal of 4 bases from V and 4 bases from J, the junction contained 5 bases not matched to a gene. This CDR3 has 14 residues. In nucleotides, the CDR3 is TGTGCCAGCAGCACCCCTAGCGGGGGTTACGAGCAGTACTTC. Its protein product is CASSTPSGGYEQYF.

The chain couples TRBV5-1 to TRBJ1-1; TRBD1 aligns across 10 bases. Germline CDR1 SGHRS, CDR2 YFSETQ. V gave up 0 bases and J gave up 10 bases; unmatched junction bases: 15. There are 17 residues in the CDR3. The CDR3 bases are TGCGCCAGCAGCTTGGGATGGGGGACAGGGGCGTCCGAGGGAGCTTTCTTT. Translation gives CASSLGWGTGASEGAFF.

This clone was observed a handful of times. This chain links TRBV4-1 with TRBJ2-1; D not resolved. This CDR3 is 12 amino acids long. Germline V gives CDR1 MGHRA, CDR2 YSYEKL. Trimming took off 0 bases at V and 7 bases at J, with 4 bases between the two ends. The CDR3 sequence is CASSQDPNEQFF. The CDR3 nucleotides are TGCGCCAGCAGCCAAGATCCAAATGAGCAGTTCTTC.

The CDR3 sequence is CASSTPGTGNQPQHF. The CDR3 region has the DNA TGTGCCAGTAGTACTCCCGGGACAGGGAATCAGCCCCAGCATTTT. The chain joins TRBV19 to TRBJ1-5; TRBD1 matches at 9 bases. The V and J ends lost 4 bases and 4 bases, in that order; junction bases with no gene match: 5. CDR1 and CDR2 from the germline V gene are LNHDA and SQIVND (reference sequence). The CDR3 loop spans 15 amino acids.

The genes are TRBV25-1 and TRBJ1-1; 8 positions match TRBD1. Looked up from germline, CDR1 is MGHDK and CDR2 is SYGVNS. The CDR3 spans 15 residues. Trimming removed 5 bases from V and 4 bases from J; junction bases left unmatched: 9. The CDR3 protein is CASSQTGALSTEAFF. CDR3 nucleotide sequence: TGTGCCAGCAGTCAGACAGGGGCTTTGAGCACTGAAGCTTTCTTT.

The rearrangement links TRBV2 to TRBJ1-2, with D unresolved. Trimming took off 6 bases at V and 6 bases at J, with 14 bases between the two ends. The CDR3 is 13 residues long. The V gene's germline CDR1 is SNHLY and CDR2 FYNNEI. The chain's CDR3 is CASRPTQAHGYTF. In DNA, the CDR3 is TGTGCCAGCAGGCCCACCCAGGCCCATGGCTACACCTTC.